A selection of T cell receptor beta chains follows, all from one sample in a study of cytomegalovirus exposure and HLA in healthy donors. Clones were read by immunoSEQ multiplex PCR, and TCRdb kept only the in-frame ones, dropping some. Of about 200,000 clones in the sample, around 79% were seen once. Sequenced input: PBMCs. The receptors come from a woman in her forties or fifties in good health and CMV-seronegative. CDR3s include the opening cysteine and the closing phenylalanine or tryptophan. Fields, in order: D gene, CDR3 length, V gene, clone size, J gene, CDR3 DNA, CDR3 protein. A D gene is named only where the DNA matches it firmly. Clone size is given for some rows only: seen once, a few or many times, or a class if the clone is expanded.

TRBD2,14,TRBV6-5,once,TRBJ2-3,TGTGCCAGCAGTCCGGGACTAGCCCGAGATACGCAGTATTTT,CASSPGLARDTQYF
.,14,TRBV28,.,TRBJ1-2,TGTGCCAGCATAAGGTCAGGGAAAGGCTATGGCTACACCTTC,CASIRSGKGYGYTF
TRBD2,15,TRBV5-1,.,TRBJ2-3,TGCGCCAGCAGCGCTAGCGGGAGGGCCACAGATACGCAGTATTTT,CASSASGRATDTQYF
TRBD1,12,TRBV27,.,TRBJ1-2,TGTGCCAGCAGCAGAGGGGGCGGAGGCTACACCTTC,CASSRGGGGYTF
.,15,TRBV6-5,.,TRBJ1-1,TGTGCCAGCAGTTTCCCGACGGACATGAACACTGAAGCTTTCTTT,CASSFPTDMNTEAFF
TRBD2,14,TRBV15,.,TRBJ2-1,TGTGCCACCAGCAGAGGGGAGGGATACAATGAGCAGTTCTTC,CATSRGEGYNEQFF
TRBD2,16,TRBV10-3,.,TRBJ2-7,TGTGCCATCAGTGAGATGCTAGCGGGGGTCCCCTACGAGCAGTACTTC,CAISEMLAGVPYEQYF
.,16,TRBV28,.,TRBJ1-1,TGTGCCAGCAGTTCCCCCACACGGGTTAGAGCGTTGAATGCTTTCTTT,CASSSPTRVRALNAFF
.,16,TRBV19,.,TRBJ1-1,TGTGCCAGTAGTATCTGGGGAAACAGGTTGAACACTGAAGCTTTCTTT,CASSIWGNRLNTEAFF
TRBD2,15,TRBV15,.,TRBJ2-5,TGTGCCACCAGCGGAAGCGGGAGCGGGAAAGAGACCCAGTACTTC,CATSGSGSGKETQYF
TRBD2,16,TRBV4-3,.,TRBJ2-2,TGCGCCAGCAGCCAAGGCCGGGGGACTAGCGGGATGGAGCTGTTTTTT,CASSQGRGTSGMELFF
TRBD1,14,TRBV9,.,TRBJ2-7,TGTGCCAGCAGCGCGGATGACAGGGTGGAGGAGCAGTACTTC,CASSADDRVEEQYF
.,13,TRBV9,.,TRBJ1-1,TGTGCCAGCAGCGTCGAGGGGAACACTGAAGCTTTCTTT,CASSVEGNTEAFF
.,15,TRBV18,once,TRBJ2-7,TGTGCCAGCTCACCAACGGCCGCAGGGGTCTACGAGCAGTACTTC,CASSPTAAGVYEQYF
TRBD1,13,TRBV5-1,.,TRBJ1-2,TGCGCCAGCAGCTTAGGACAGGGGAGTGGCTACACCTTC,CASSLGQGSGYTF
.,16,TRBV6-6,once,TRBJ2-3,TGTGCCAGCAGTCGATTAAGGGGCGGAAACACAGATACGCAGTATTTT,CASSRLRGGNTDTQYF
TRBD2,17,TRBV9,.,TRBJ2-2,TGTGCCAGCAGCCACGGACTAGCGGGGGGAAACACCGGGGAGCTGTTTTTT,CASSHGLAGGNTGELFF
.,13,TRBV2,.,TRBJ2-3,TGTGCCAGCACCATAGAGAGCACAGATACGCAGTATTTT,CASTIESTDTQYF
.,16,TRBV18,.,TRBJ1-4,TGTGCCAGCTCACCACCGGAGGGAAGGGTTGGTGAAAAACTGTTTTTT,CASSPPEGRVGEKLFF
TRBD2,16,TRBV7-6,.,TRBJ2-7,TGTGCCAGCAGCTTACTAGCGGGAGTAGTGGGCTACGAGCAGTACTTC,CASSLLAGVVGYEQYF
TRBD1,14,TRBV7-9,.,TRBJ2-2,TGTTCCAGCAGCCTGACAGGGGTAGCCGGGGAGCTGTTTTTT,CSSSLTGVAGELFF
.,15,TRBV27,.,TRBJ1-5,TGTGCCAGCAGTTTGTATGAAGGTAGGGGTCAGCCCCAGCATTTT,CASSLYEGRGQPQHF
TRBD1,15,TRBV4-2,.,TRBJ2-7,TGTGCCAGCAGCCGAACCGGGACAGCAACCTACGAGCAGTACTTC,CASSRTGTATYEQYF
.,14,TRBV6-1,.,TRBJ1-1,TGTGCCAGCACCTATACAGGGAGAAGAACTGAAGCTTTCTTT,CASTYTGRRTEAFF